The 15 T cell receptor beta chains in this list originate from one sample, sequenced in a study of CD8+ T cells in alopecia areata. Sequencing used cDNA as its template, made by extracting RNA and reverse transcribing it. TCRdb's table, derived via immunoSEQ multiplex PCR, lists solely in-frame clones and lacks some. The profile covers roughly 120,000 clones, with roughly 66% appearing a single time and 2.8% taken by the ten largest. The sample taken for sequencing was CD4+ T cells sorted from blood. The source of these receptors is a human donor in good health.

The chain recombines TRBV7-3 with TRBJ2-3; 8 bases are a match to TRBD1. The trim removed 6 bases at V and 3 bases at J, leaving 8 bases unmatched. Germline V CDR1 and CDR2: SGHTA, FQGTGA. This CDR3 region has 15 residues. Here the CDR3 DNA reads TGTGCCAGCAGGTCCGGACAGGGTGTGACAGATACGCAGTATTTT. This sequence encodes CASRSGQGVTDTQYF.

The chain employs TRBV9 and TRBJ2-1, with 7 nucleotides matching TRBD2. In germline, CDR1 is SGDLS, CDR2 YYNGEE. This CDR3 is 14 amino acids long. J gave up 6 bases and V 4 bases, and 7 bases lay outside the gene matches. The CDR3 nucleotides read TGTGCCAGCAGCATTAGGGACTATATCAATGAGCAGTTCTTC. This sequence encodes CASSIRDYINEQFF.

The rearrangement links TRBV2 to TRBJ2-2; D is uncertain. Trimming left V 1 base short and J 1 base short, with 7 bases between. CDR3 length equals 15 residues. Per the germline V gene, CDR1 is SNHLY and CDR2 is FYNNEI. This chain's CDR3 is CASSEGRRNTGELFF. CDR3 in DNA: TGTGCCAGCAGTGAAGGACGCCGGAACACCGGGGAGCTGTTTTTT. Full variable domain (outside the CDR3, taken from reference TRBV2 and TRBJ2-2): EPEVTQTPSHQVTQMGQEVILRCVPISNHLYFYWYRQILGQKVEFLVSFYNNEISEKSEIFDDQFSVERPDGSNFTLKIRSTKLEDSAMYFCASSEGRRNTGELFFGEGSRLTVL.

The chain's CDR3 is CASSLPTALNTEAFF. The DNA of the CDR3 is TGTGCCAGCAGTCTCCCGACAGCCTTGAACACTGAAGCTTTCTTT. V usage is TRBV5-6 and J usage is TRBJ1-1; possibly TRBD1 for D (5 bases). CDR1 and CDR2 from the germline V gene are SGHDT and YYEEEE. The CDR3 spans 15 residues. V was cut by 5 bases and J by 0 bases, with 14 bases left in between. Looking up the rest from reference TRBV5-6 and TRBJ1-1 gives the full variable domain: DAGVTQSPTHLIKTRGQQVTLRCSPKSGHDTVSWYQQALGQGPQFIFQYYEEEERQRGNFPDRFSGHQFPNYSSELNVNALLLGDSALYLCASSLPTALNTEAFFGQGTRLTVV.

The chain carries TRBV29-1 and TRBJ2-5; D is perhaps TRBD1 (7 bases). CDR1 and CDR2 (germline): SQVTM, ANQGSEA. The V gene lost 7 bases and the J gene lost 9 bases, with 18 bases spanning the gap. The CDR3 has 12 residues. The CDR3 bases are TGCAGCGCCGGGACAGTGGAGGGGCCCCAGTACTTC. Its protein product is CSAGTVEGPQYF.

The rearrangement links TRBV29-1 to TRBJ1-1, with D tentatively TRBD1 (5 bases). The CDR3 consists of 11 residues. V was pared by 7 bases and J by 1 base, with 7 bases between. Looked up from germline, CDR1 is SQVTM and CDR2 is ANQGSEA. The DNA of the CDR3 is TGCAGCGCCGGACAGAACACTGAAGCTTTCTTT. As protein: CSAGQNTEAFF.

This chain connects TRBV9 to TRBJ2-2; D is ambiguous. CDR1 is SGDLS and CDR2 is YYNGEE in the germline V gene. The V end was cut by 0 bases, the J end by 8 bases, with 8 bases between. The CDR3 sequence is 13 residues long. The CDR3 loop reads CASSVVPVGELFF. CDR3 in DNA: TGTGCCAGCAGCGTAGTTCCGGTTGGGGAGCTGTTTTTT.

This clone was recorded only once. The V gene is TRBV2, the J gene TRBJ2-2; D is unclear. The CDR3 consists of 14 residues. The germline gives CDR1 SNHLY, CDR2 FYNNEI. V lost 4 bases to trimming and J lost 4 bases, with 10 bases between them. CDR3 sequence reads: CASSVERSTGELFF. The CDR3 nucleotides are TGTGCCAGCAGTGTGGAAAGGAGCACCGGGGAGCTGTTTTTT.

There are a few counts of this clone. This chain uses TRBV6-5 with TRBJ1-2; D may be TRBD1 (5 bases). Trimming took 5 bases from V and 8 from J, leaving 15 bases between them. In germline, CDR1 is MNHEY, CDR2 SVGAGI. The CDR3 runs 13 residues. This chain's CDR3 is CASSPAGTGGYTF. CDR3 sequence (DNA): TGTGCCAGCAGTCCTGCCGGGACCGGGGGCTACACCTTC.

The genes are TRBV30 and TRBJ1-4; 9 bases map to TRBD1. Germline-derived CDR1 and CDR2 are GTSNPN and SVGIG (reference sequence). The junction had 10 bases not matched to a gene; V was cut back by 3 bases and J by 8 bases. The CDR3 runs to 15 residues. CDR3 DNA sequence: TGTGCCTGGAGCGACACCGGGACAGGGAGGGAAAAACTGTTTTTT. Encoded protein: CAWSDTGTGREKLFF.

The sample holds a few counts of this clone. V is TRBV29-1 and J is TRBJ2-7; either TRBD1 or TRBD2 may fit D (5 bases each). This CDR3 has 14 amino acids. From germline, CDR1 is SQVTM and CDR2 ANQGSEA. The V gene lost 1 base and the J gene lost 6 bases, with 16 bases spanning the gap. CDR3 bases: TGCAGCGTTGAAGGCCGGACAAGGGACGGCGAGCAGTACTTC. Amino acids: CSVEGRTRDGEQYF.

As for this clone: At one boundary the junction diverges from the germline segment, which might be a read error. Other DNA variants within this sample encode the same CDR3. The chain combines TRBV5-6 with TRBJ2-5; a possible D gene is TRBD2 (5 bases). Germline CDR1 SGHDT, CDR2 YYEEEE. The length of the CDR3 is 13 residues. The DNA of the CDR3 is TGCGCCAGCAGCTTGTTCCAGCGGGAGACCCAGTACTTC. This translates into CASSLFQRETQYF.

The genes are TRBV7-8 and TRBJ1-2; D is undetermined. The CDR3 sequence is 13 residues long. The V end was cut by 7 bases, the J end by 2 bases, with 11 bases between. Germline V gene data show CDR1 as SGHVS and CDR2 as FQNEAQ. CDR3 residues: CASTPVVNYGYTF. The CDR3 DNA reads TGTGCCAGCACCCCGGTGGTCAACTATGGCTACACCTTC.

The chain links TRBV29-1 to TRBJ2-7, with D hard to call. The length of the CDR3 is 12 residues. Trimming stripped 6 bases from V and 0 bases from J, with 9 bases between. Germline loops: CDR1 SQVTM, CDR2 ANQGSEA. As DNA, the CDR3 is TGCAGCGTAGCAGGATACTCCTACGAGCAGTACTTC. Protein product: CSVAGYSYEQYF.

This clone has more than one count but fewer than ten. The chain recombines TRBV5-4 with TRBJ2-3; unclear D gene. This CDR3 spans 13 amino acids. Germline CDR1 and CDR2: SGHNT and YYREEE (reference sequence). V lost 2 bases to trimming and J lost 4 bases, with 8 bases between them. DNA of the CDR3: TGTGCCAGCAGCTTTAATCCAGCAGATACGCAGTATTTT. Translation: CASSFNPADTQYF. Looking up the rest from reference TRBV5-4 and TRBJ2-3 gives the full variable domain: ETGVTQSPTHLIKTRGQQVTLRCSSQSGHNTVSWYQQALGQGPQFIFQYYREEENGRGNFPPRFSGLQFPNYSSELNVNALELDDSALYLCASSFNPADTQYFGPGTRLTVL.